Listed below are T cell receptor beta chains from one sample, sequenced in a study of blood T cell repertoires in COVID-19. TCRdb's copy holds only in-frame clones and misses some; the assay was immunoSEQ multiplex PCR. The profile shows about 150,000 clones, more than 70% of them singletons. Sequencing was performed on peripheral blood. These receptors were taken from a middle-aged man who had recovered from COVID-19. Both conserved end residues are part of each CDR3. D genes are given only for firm matches. Some rows mark clone size as missing; the rest say once, few, many or name a class of expanded clone.

cdr3_nt,cdr3_aa,clone_size,d_call,j_call,v_call
TGTGCCAGCAGCCCCTTCGTCCGGGGCAGGGGCTATGGCTACACCTTC,CASSPFVRGRGYGYTF,-,-,TRBJ1-2,TRBV3-1/TRBV3-2
TGTGCCACCTCGACAGCTTACAATGAGCAGTTCTTC,CATSTAYNEQFF,-,-,TRBJ2-1,TRBV24-1
TGTGCCAGCAGGGTACCCGAGAGATTGAACACTGAAGCTTTCTTT,CASRVPERLNTEAFF,few,-,TRBJ1-1,TRBV28
TGTGCCAGCAGTGTCGGGACTAGCGGGGGGGCCCAAAACATTCAGTACTTC,CASSVGTSGGAQNIQYF,-,TRBD2,TRBJ2-4,TRBV6-1
TGTGCCAGCAGCTCATGGACAGGGTCCTATGGCTACACCTTC,CASSSWTGSYGYTF,-,TRBD1,TRBJ1-2,TRBV5-5
TGTGCCAGCAGTTTGCAACAGGGGCAGAACAATGAGCAGTTCTTC,CASSLQQGQNNEQFF,few,TRBD1,TRBJ2-1,TRBV5-4
TGTGCCAGTGGGGACAGACACAATGAGCAGTTCTTC,CASGDRHNEQFF,-,TRBD1,TRBJ2-1,TRBV28
TGTGCCAGCAGCACAGGGACGGTAGCTAACTATGGCTACACCTTC,CASSTGTVANYGYTF,-,-,TRBJ1-2,TRBV6-5
TGTGCCAGTACCCTTCCCGGGACAGGGGTCGGAGATGGCTACACCTTC,CASTLPGTGVGDGYTF,-,TRBD1,TRBJ1-2,TRBV19
TGCGCCAGCAGCTTGGCCCTACAGGGTTCACGAACTGAAGCTTTCTTT,CASSLALQGSRTEAFF,-,-,TRBJ1-1,TRBV5-1
TGTGCCAGCGGGACTTCCACCAATGAGCAGTTCTTC,CASGTSTNEQFF,-,-,TRBJ2-1,TRBV6-5
TGTGCCAGCAGTTACTCGAAGACACCGAACACTGAAGCTTTCTTT,CASSYSKTPNTEAFF,-,-,TRBJ1-1,TRBV6-6
TGTGCCATCAGGACCACTAGCGGGGGACACTACGAGCAGTACTTC,CAIRTTSGGHYEQYF,few,TRBD2,TRBJ2-7,TRBV10-3
TGTGCCAGCAGCTTAATTGGCGGGACAGGGCCCAACACCGGGGAGCTGTTTTTT,CASSLIGGTGPNTGELFF,once,TRBD1,TRBJ2-2,TRBV7-3
TGTGCCAGTTCAAAAGAACGAATCGGCTATGGCTACACCTTC,CASSKERIGYGYTF,-,-,TRBJ1-2,TRBV6-5
TGTGCCACCAGCAGCACCGGGACAGCATCAGGAAAACTGTTTTTT,CATSSTGTASGKLFF,few,TRBD1,TRBJ1-4,TRBV15
TGTGCCAGCAGCTCGGGACAGGGACGATGGTATGGCTACACCTTC,CASSSGQGRWYGYTF,-,TRBD1,TRBJ1-2,TRBV6-5
TGTGCCAGCTCACCAGTAGCAAACACTGAAGCTTTCTTT,CASSPVANTEAFF,-,-,TRBJ1-1,TRBV18
TGTGCCAGCAGTGGACCATCGACAGGGATCGGAAATGAGCAGTTCTTC,CASSGPSTGIGNEQFF,-,TRBD1,TRBJ2-1,TRBV2
TGTGCCAGCAGCTTTCGACAGGGTAACACCGGGGAGCTGTTTTTT,CASSFRQGNTGELFF,-,TRBD1,TRBJ2-2,TRBV7-2
TGTGCCAGTAGTAAACCGGTGGGGACAGTCCAAGAGACCCAGTACTTC,CASSKPVGTVQETQYF,-,TRBD1,TRBJ2-5,TRBV19
TGCAGCGTATGCTACGAAGGGGGCGGCACTGAAGCTTTCTTT,CSVCYEGGGTEAFF,-,TRBD1,TRBJ1-1,TRBV29-1
TGTGCCAGCAGCTTACGGGGAAGGACAGGGGATTACTCTGGGGCCAACGTCCTGACTTTC,CASSLRGRTGDYSGANVLTF,-,TRBD1,TRBJ2-6,TRBV7-3
TGTGCCAGTAGTATGACAGGGCCCACCGGGGAGCTGTTTTTT,CASSMTGPTGELFF,-,TRBD1,TRBJ2-2,TRBV19
TGCGCCAGCAAGGACAGTGGATTGAACACTGAAGCTTTCTTT,CASKDSGLNTEAFF,few,-,TRBJ1-1,TRBV10-2
TGTGCCACCGGACAGGGGGCGAGCGGCTACACCTTC,CATGQGASGYTF,-,TRBD1,TRBJ1-2,TRBV24-1
TGTGCCAGCAGCTTAGAGGGAGGGAGCTACGAGCAGTACTTC,CASSLEGGSYEQYF,once,TRBD2,TRBJ2-7,TRBV7-2
TGTGCCTGGAAAAATGGGGCCGGAGCTGAAGCTTTCTTT,CAWKNGAGAEAFF,-,-,TRBJ1-1,TRBV30
TGTGCCAGCTCAACCGGGAGGGACAGTCCTAACTATGGCTACACCTTC,CASSTGRDSPNYGYTF,-,TRBD1,TRBJ1-2,TRBV9
TGTGCCAGCAGTTACGGCGGCAGGGAGGGTAGAGAGACCCAGTACTTC,CASSYGGREGRETQYF,-,TRBD2,TRBJ2-5,TRBV6-6
TGTGCCAGCCGAGGACAGGGAGGGTTGACTGAAGCTTTCTTT,CASRGQGGLTEAFF,-,TRBD1,TRBJ1-1,TRBV28
TGCGCCAGCAGGGGGACAGGGGGGACTGGCTACACCTTC,CASRGTGGTGYTF,few,TRBD1,TRBJ1-2,TRBV4-1
TGTGCCAGCTCACCAGGACTCCAAGAGACCCAGTACTTC,CASSPGLQETQYF,-,-,TRBJ2-5,TRBV18
TGTGCCAGCAGTCTCTCGGGGGGGGCCCCCCACGAGCAGTACTTC,CASSLSGGAPHEQYF,-,TRBD2,TRBJ2-7,TRBV28
TGTGCCAGTGAGGGGGCAGGGGTGACAGATACGCAGTATTTT,CASEGAGVTDTQYF,-,TRBD1,TRBJ2-3,TRBV19
TGTGCCAGCAGCCCCGGACAGGGTGAAGCCGCCTACGAGCAGTACTTC,CASSPGQGEAAYEQYF,-,TRBD1,TRBJ2-7,TRBV9
TGTGCCAGCAGCCCATACCCCCCGGGACAACTTACTGGGGCCAACGTCCTGACTTTC,CASSPYPPGQLTGANVLTF,-,-,TRBJ2-6,TRBV5-4
TGTGCCAGCAGGGAAAAGGGGTGGGCAGGCAATCAGCCCCAGCATTTT,CASREKGWAGNQPQHF,-,-,TRBJ1-5,TRBV2
TGTGCCAGCAGTGGATGGGGACTTTCGGACCAAGAGACCCAGTACTTC,CASSGWGLSDQETQYF,-,-,TRBJ2-5,TRBV6-1
TGTGCCAGCAGCCAGACATTAAGCACTGAAGCTTTCTTT,CASSQTLSTEAFF,few,-,TRBJ1-1,TRBV7-2
TGTGCCAGCAGTACAGACAGCGTCGTGAATCAGCCCCAGCATTTT,CASSTDSVVNQPQHF,-,-,TRBJ1-5,TRBV2
TGTGCCAGCAGCTTATCTGGGGCGGAGACCCAGTACTTC,CASSLSGAETQYF,-,-,TRBJ2-5,TRBV7-3
TGTGCCAGCAGTGAAAGACAGACATATGGCTACACCTTC,CASSERQTYGYTF,-,-,TRBJ1-2,TRBV6-1
TGTGCCAGCAGCGAGGTGGGCGGGGGACCACAAGAGACCCAGTACTTC,CASSEVGGGPQETQYF,-,TRBD2,TRBJ2-5,TRBV9
TGTGCCAGCAGCGCGTGGACTAGCGGGCACCGGAAGACCCAGTACTTC,CASSAWTSGHRKTQYF,-,TRBD2,TRBJ2-5,TRBV7-2
TGCAGCGCGGACAGCCTAAACACTGAAGCTTTCTTT,CSADSLNTEAFF,-,-,TRBJ1-1,TRBV29-1
TGTGCCAGCAGCAGCAAACAGGGCGATCAGCCCCAGCATTTT,CASSSKQGDQPQHF,-,-,TRBJ1-5,TRBV7-3
TGTGCCAGCAGCTTCGGTGGCCGGGAGGGAACCAATGAGCAGTTCTTC,CASSFGGREGTNEQFF,-,TRBD2,TRBJ2-1,TRBV11-1
TGTGCCAGCTCACCGACGGTTACTAGCCGCGAGACCCAGTACTTC,CASSPTVTSRETQYF,-,-,TRBJ2-5,TRBV18
TGTGCCAGCATTAACCGACAGGGGGGTTATAATTCACCCCTCCACTTT,CASINRQGGYNSPLHF,-,TRBD1,TRBJ1-6,TRBV28
TGCAGCGTTGGGCATAAAAATGAGCAGTTCTTC,CSVGHKNEQFF,-,-,TRBJ2-1,TRBV29-1
TGTGCCAGCAGTCCCCAACGTCCTCTTAGAAACAACACTGAAGCTTTCTTT,CASSPQRPLRNNTEAFF,-,-,TRBJ1-1,TRBV27
TGCGCCAGCAGCCAAGAGGCGGGGATCTATGGCTACACCTTC,CASSQEAGIYGYTF,-,-,TRBJ1-2,TRBV4-1
TGTGCCAGCAGGCATGGGACTAGCGGGGGGCACTACGAGCAGTACTTC,CASRHGTSGGHYEQYF,-,TRBD2,TRBJ2-7,TRBV28
TGTGCCAGCAGCGTCGGACAGAGCTCCTACAATGAGCAGTTCTTC,CASSVGQSSYNEQFF,few,-,TRBJ2-1,TRBV9